This entry is about one T cell receptor beta chain. The assay was immunoSEQ multiplex PCR, and TCRdb's table has in-frame clones only and misses some. The table lists about 40,000 clones, less than 95% of them singletons. This entry comes from a study of T cell changes during pregnancy in multiple sclerosis. This CDR3 comprises 14 residues. Germline CDR1 is LNHDA and CDR2 is SQIVND (reference sequence). V gave up 6 bases and J gave up 2 bases; unmatched junction bases: 7. The source of this sequence is a female donor with multiple sclerosis, enrolled in a pregnancy study. The rearrangement links TRBV19 to TRBJ2-7; 7 bases are a match to TRBD1. The sample in question was peripheral blood, obtained in the third trimester of pregnancy. CDR3 region: CASSPGTEPYEQYF. The CDR3 DNA reads as TGTGCCAGTAGCCCCGGGACAGAGCCCTACGAGCAGTACTTC.